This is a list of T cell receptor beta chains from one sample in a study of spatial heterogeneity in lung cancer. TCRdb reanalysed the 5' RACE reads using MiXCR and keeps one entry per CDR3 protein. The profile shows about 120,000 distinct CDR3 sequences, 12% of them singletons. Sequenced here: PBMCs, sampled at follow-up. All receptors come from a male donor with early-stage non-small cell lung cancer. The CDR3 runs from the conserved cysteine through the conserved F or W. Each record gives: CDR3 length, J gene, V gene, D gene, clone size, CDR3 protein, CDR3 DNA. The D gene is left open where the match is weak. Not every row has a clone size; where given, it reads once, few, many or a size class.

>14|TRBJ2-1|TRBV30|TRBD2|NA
CAWRRSGSNNEQFF
TGTGCCTGGAGACGGAGCGGGAGTAACAATGAGCAGTTCTTC
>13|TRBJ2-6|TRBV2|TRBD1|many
CASRQGQGAPLTF
TGTGCCAGCAGGCAGGGACAGGGGGCCCCTCTGACTTTC
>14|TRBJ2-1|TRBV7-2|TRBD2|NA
CASRAPGLGNEQFF
TGTGCCAGCAGGGCCCCGGGACTAGGCAATGAGCAGTTCTTC
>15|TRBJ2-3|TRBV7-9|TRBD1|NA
CASSYDRAGTDTQYF
TGTGCCAGCAGCTACGACAGGGCGGGCACAGATACGCAGTATTTT
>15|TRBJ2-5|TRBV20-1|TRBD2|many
CSARGRTSGLETQYF
TGCAGTGCTAGAGGCCGGACTAGCGGGCTAGAGACCCAGTACTTC
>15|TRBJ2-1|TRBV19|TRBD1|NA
CASSIDGGQGYGQFF
TGTGCCAGTAGTATAGACGGGGGACAGGGCTACGGGCAGTTCTTC
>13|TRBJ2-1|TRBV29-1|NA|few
CSVRSGGPYEQFF
TGCAGCGTTCGATCCGGGGGGCCGTATGAGCAGTTCTTC
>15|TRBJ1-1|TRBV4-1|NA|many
CASSQVRALNTEAFF
TGCGCCAGCAGCCAAGTCCGGGCACTGAACACTGAAGCTTTCTTT
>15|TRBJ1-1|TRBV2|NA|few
CASSLEGGTNTEAFF
TGTGCCAGCAGCCTCGAAGGGGGGACGAACACTGAAGCTTTCTTT
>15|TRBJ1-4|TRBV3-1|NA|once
CASSRNGGTGEKLFF
TGTGCCAGCAGCCGGAACGGGGGAACGGGAGAAAAACTGTTTTTT